A single sample is the source of the 10 T cell receptor beta chains below, sequenced in a study of blood T cell repertoires in COVID-19. Clones were read by immunoSEQ multiplex PCR, and TCRdb kept only the in-frame ones, dropping some. The profile shows about 300,000 clones, around 84% of them singletons. The specimen was PBMCs or T cells enriched from blood (not recorded which). These receptors originate from a man in his thirties or forties who had recovered from COVID-19.

This clone was detected a few times. This chain links TRBV27 with TRBJ2-7; 7 bases line up with TRBD2. There are 16 residues in the CDR3. Germline loops: CDR1 MNHEY, CDR2 SMNVEV (reference sequence). V lost 2 bases, J lost 0 bases, and 7 bases stayed unmatched. As DNA, the CDR3 is TGTGCCAGCAGTTTAGAGGTGGGAGGGGTCTCCTACGAGCAGTACTTC. This gives the protein CASSLEVGGVSYEQYF.

The chain joins TRBV5-4 to TRBJ1-2; the D is unclear. There are 12 residues in the CDR3. The V and J ends lost 4 bases and 0 bases respectively, with 4 bases between them. Germline CDR1 SGHNT, CDR2 YYREEE (reference sequence). The CDR3 region is CASSVANYGYTF. The CDR3, as DNA: TGTGCCAGCAGCGTAGCTAACTATGGCTACACCTTC. The full variable domain, its missing parts supplied by reference TRBV5-4 and TRBJ1-2, is ETGVTQSPTHLIKTRGQQVTLRCSSQSGHNTVSWYQQALGQGPQFIFQYYREEENGRGNFPPRFSGLQFPNYSSELNVNALELDDSALYLCASSVANYGYTFGSGTRLTVV.

The CDR3 DNA follows: TGTGCCAGCAGTGAGACGGGACAGGGCTCCTACGAGCAGTACTTC. This gives the protein CASSETGQGSYEQYF. The chain employs TRBV2 and TRBJ2-7; 9 bases match TRBD1. The germline V gene has CDR1 SNHLY and CDR2 FYNNEI. This CDR3 comprises 15 residues. V trimming: 3 bases; J trimming: 0 bases; junction bases outside the gene matches: 3.

The chain has TRBV7-9 and TRBJ2-3; D is possibly TRBD1 (5 bases). Germline V gene sequence: CDR1 SEHNR, CDR2 FQNEAQ (reference sequence). The CDR3 has 17 amino acids. Deletions cut 5 bases from V and 2 bases from J, with 20 bases between. CDR3 sequence reads: CASSPPGAGPATDTQYF. For the CDR3, the DNA is TGTGCCAGCAGCCCTCCTGGGGCAGGGCCCGCCACAGATACGCAGTATTTT.

V gene TRBV20-1 combines with J gene TRBJ2-5; TRBD2 matches at 8 bases. Germline V gives CDR1 DFQATT, CDR2 SNEGSKA (reference sequence). Trimming cost V 3 bases and J 4 bases; bases outside gene matches: 10. The CDR3 has 15 residues. The CDR3 spells CSASSYGGAGETQYF. As DNA, the CDR3 is TGCAGTGCTAGTTCTTACGGGGGGGCAGGAGAGACCCAGTACTTC.

The rearrangement links TRBV5-1 to TRBJ2-2; a weak D match, TRBD1 (6 bases). There are 14 residues in the CDR3. V shed 4 bases and J shed 4 bases, with 11 bases lying between them. Germline lookup yields CDR1 SGHRS and CDR2 YFSETQ. CDR3 in DNA: TGCGCCAGCAGCGGTGGACAGTTCACCGGGGAGCTGTTTTTT. Protein: CASSGGQFTGELFF.

This chain links TRBV5-4 with TRBJ1-2, with 10 bases matching TRBD1. The ends lost 5 bases at V and 5 bases at J; junction bases unmatched: 9. This CDR3 spans 15 amino acids. Germline CDR1 is SGHNT and CDR2 is YYREEE (reference sequence). CDR3 in DNA: TGTGCCAGCAGGACCGGGACAGGGGCGTTTTATGGCTACACCTTC. Translation gives CASRTGTGAFYGYTF.

The V and J genes are TRBV18 and TRBJ2-3, with TRBD1 identical over 12 bases. V lost 0 bases, J lost 5 bases, and 9 bases stayed unmatched. Germline values: CDR1 KGHSH, CDR2 LQKENI. The CDR3 has 18 amino acids. CDR3 amino acids: CASSPPLGQGAGEDTQYF. In DNA, the CDR3 is TGTGCCAGCTCACCACCCCTGGGACAGGGGGCAGGTGAAGATACGCAGTATTTT. The full variable domain, in which reference TRBV18 and TRBJ2-3 provide the parts outside the CDR3, is NAGVMQNPRHLVRRRGQEARLRCSPMKGHSHVYWYRQLPEEGLKFMVYLQKENIIDESGMPKERFSAEFPKEGPSILRIQQVVRGDSAAYFCASSPPLGQGAGEDTQYFGPGTRLTVL.

This clone was recorded once. The V call is TRBV30, the J call TRBJ1-1, with TRBD1 identical over 7 bases. Trimming took 4 bases from V and 0 from J; bases not matched to a gene: 14. The CDR3 sequence is 17 residues long. CDR1 GTSNPN and CDR2 SVGIG come from the germline V gene (reference sequence). This CDR3 is CAWTMGRDRAMNTEAFF. The DNA for the CDR3 is TGTGCCTGGACTATGGGGCGTGACAGGGCGATGAACACTGAAGCTTTCTTT.

The chain combines TRBV5-1 with TRBJ2-5; 7 nucleotides agree with TRBD2. This CDR3 is built from 16 residues. V shed 5 bases, J shed 2 bases, and the junction held 12 bases outside the gene matches. The germline CDR1 and CDR2 sequences are SGHRS and YFSETQ. The CDR3, as DNA: TGCGCCAGCAGACCAACCTCCGGGACTACTCAAGAGACCCAGTACTTC. Its protein is CASRPTSGTTQETQYF.